Listed here are 21 T cell receptor beta chains from one sample, sequenced in a study of cytomegalovirus exposure and HLA in healthy donors. 13 Jbeta primers and 60 Vbeta primers were used for the PCR. TCRdb keeps only in-frame clones here, not all; method: immunoSEQ multiplex PCR. The sample consists of roughly 180,000 clones, roughly 10% of them appearing once. Sequencing was done on a sample of PBMCs. These TCRs come from a woman under 40 in good health and CMV-seropositive.

The V call is TRBV18, the J call TRBJ2-2, with TRBD2 as a possible D gene (5 bases). CDR3 length: 17 residues. CDR1 is KGHSH, CDR2 LQKENI, per germline. Deletions cut 1 base from V and 4 bases from J, with 16 bases between. As DNA, the CDR3 is TGTGCCAGCTCACCACGGACGGGGAGATACGTCACCGGGGAGCTGTTTTTT. It encodes CASSPRTGRYVTGELFF.

The chain uses TRBV7-9 and TRBJ2-3, with D unresolved. V lost 2 bases and J 6 bases, leaving 15 bases between the germline ends. Germline V gives CDR1 SEHNR, CDR2 FQNEAQ (reference sequence). This CDR3 is built from 15 residues. The CDR3 bases are TGTGCCAGCAGCTTACGGAGACTTGGTTCTGATACGCAGTATTTT. Encoded protein: CASSLRRLGSDTQYF.

The chain combines TRBV7-2 with TRBJ1-5; D gene ambiguous. The CDR3 is 15 residues long. The V and J ends lost 1 base and 0 bases respectively, with 7 bases between them. Germline lookup yields CDR1 SGHTA and CDR2 FQGNSA. CDR3 nucleotides: TGTGCCAGCAGCTTAGGATCAGATAGCAATCAGCCCCAGCATTTT. As protein: CASSLGSDSNQPQHF.

The CDR3 DNA is TGTGCCAGCATTCCCTCGGGGAGCCGAGCTTTCTTT. The encoded protein is CASIPSGSRAFF. The chain carries TRBV2 and TRBJ1-1; D is uncertain. The germline V gene encodes CDR1 SNHLY and CDR2 FYNNEI. The CDR3 is 12 amino acids. Trimming took off 7 bases at V and 10 bases at J, with 16 bases between the two ends.

This clone was detected ten times or more. The gene calls are TRBV7-8 and TRBJ2-7; 14 bases align to TRBD2. The CDR3 loop spans 16 amino acids. The germline CDR1 and CDR2 sequences are SGHVS and FQNEAQ. V shed 5 bases and J 6 bases; nucleotides not matched to a gene: 9. DNA of the CDR3: TGTGCCAGCAGCACGGGACTAGCGGGAGAGTATGGCGAGCAGTACTTC. As protein: CASSTGLAGEYGEQYF.

The V call is TRBV2, the J call TRBJ2-1; no clear D. Germline V gene lookup returns CDR1 SNHLY and CDR2 FYNNEI. Trimming removed 2 bases at V and 3 bases at J, with 2 bases between. The CDR3 covers 12 residues. CDR3 nucleotides: TGTGCCAGCAGTGAACTCTACAATGAGCAGTTCTTC. As protein: CASSELYNEQFF. Using reference TRBV2 and TRBJ2-1 for the parts outside the CDR3, the full variable domain is EPEVTQTPSHQVTQMGQEVILRCVPISNHLYFYWYRQILGQKVEFLVSFYNNEISEKSEIFDDQFSVERPDGSNFTLKIRSTKLEDSAMYFCASSELYNEQFFGPGTRLTVL.

The J gene is TRBJ1-2, the V gene TRBV6-5, with D perhaps TRBD1 (6 bases). Trimming left V 7 bases short and J 2 bases short, with 14 bases between. The CDR3 is 14 amino acids. In germline, CDR1 is MNHEY, CDR2 SVGAGI. CDR3 region: CASMGPGENYGYTF. For the CDR3, the DNA is TGTGCCAGCATGGGCCCAGGGGAGAACTATGGCTACACCTTC.

The genes are TRBV19 and TRBJ1-2; possibly TRBD1 for D (6 bases). V lost 8 bases to trimming and J lost 3 bases, with 13 bases between them. CDR3 length equals 13 residues. The germline V gene has CDR1 LNHDA and CDR2 SQIVND (reference sequence). The CDR3: CASYHRDHYGYTF. In nucleotides, the CDR3 is TGTGCCAGTTATCACAGGGACCACTATGGCTACACCTTC.

The sample holds a few counts of this clone. The V and J genes are TRBV5-1 and TRBJ1-6; 10 bases align to TRBD1. The germline V gene has CDR1 SGHRS and CDR2 YFSETQ. V trimming: 0 bases; J trimming: 6 bases; junction bases outside the gene matches: 3. This CDR3 has 16 residues. CDR3 sequence reads: CASSLDGQGVNSPLHF. For the CDR3, the DNA is TGCGCCAGCAGCTTGGACGGACAGGGGGTTAATTCACCCCTCCACTTT.

For the CDR3, the DNA is TGTGCCAGCAGTTCCCAGGTGAATTCACCCCTCCACTTT. Amino acid sequence: CASSSQVNSPLHF. The chain links TRBV6-5 to TRBJ1-6, with no clear D. V was clipped by 4 bases and J by 7 bases, with 8 bases between them. The V gene's germline CDR1 is MNHEY and CDR2 SVGAGI. This CDR3 is built from 13 residues.

This clone was observed a handful of times. The V gene is TRBV5-4, the J gene TRBJ2-5; 7 nucleotides match TRBD1. This CDR3 comprises 15 residues. The germline V gene encodes CDR1 SGHNT and CDR2 YYREEE (reference sequence). V shed 4 bases, J shed 5 bases, and the junction held 11 bases outside the gene matches. CDR3 protein: CASSLTLTGKETQYF. The CDR3, as DNA: TGTGCCAGCAGCCTAACCTTGACAGGGAAGGAGACCCAGTACTTC.

This chain joins TRBV19 and TRBJ2-1, with TRBD2 identical over 12 bases. The CDR3 is 18 amino acids. With 1 base clipped from V and 3 bases from J, the junction kept 7 bases outside the gene matches. The germline gives CDR1 LNHDA, CDR2 SQIVND (reference sequence). CDR3 nucleotide sequence: TGTGCCAGTAGTATAGTCCCGGGACTAGCGGGTAGCTACAATGAGCAGTTCTTC. Protein sequence: CASSIVPGLAGSYNEQFF.

A few counts support this clone. CDR3 sequence reads: CAISRHRQGPLDEQYF. The CDR3 DNA reads TGTGCCATCAGCCGCCATAGACAGGGCCCCCTGGACGAGCAGTACTTC. The J gene is TRBJ2-7, the V gene TRBV10-3, with 7 bases matching TRBD1. Per germline, CDR1 ENHRY and CDR2 SYGVKD. V lost 6 bases, J lost 5 bases, and 16 bases stayed unmatched. There are 16 residues in the CDR3.

The rearrangement links TRBV27 to TRBJ2-7, with 9 bases identical to TRBD2. In germline, CDR1 is MNHEY, CDR2 SMNVEV (reference sequence). CDR3 length equals 15 residues. V was clipped by 5 bases and J by 2 bases; unmatched bases: 7. CDR3 DNA: TGTGCCAGCAGTCTGTTACTAGCGGGCACCTACGAGCAGTACTTC. This sequence encodes CASSLLLAGTYEQYF.

The chain has TRBV5-6 and TRBJ1-4; perhaps TRBD1 as D (6 bases). Germline assignment: CDR1 SGHDT and CDR2 YYEEEE. With 3 bases removed from V and 8 bases from J, the gap between germline ends came to 11 bases. This CDR3 region has 13 residues. The CDR3 loop reads CASSWTQGEKLFF. Here the CDR3 DNA reads TGTGCCAGCAGCTGGACACAGGGAGAAAAACTGTTTTTT.

This clone came up a few times. The rearrangement links TRBV27 to TRBJ2-5; a possible D gene is TRBD1 (6 bases). The CDR3 length is 14 residues. V lost 8 bases to trimming and J lost 5 bases, with 18 bases between them. Germline CDR1 is MNHEY and CDR2 is SMNVEV (reference sequence). The CDR3 loop is CASWPDRRGETQYF. The DNA for the CDR3 is TGTGCCAGCTGGCCCGACAGGCGAGGGGAGACCCAGTACTTC.

This clone was observed a handful of times. The V and J genes are TRBV5-1 and TRBJ2-7; D may be TRBD2 (7 bases). The germline V gene has CDR1 SGHRS and CDR2 YFSETQ. The V end lost 0 bases, the J end lost 0 bases, and 13 bases lay between the germline ends. CDR3 length: 16 residues. The CDR3 sequence is CASSLGGGSNSYEQYF. The CDR3 DNA is TGCGCCAGCAGCTTGGGGGGGGGCTCCAACTCCTACGAGCAGTACTTC.

This clone was counted a few times. Other DNA sequences of this sample code for an identical CDR3. The rearrangement links TRBV2 to TRBJ1-1; 10 bases fit TRBD1. Unmatched junction bases numbered 3, after V lost 6 bases and J lost 5 bases. The V gene's germline CDR1 is SNHLY and CDR2 FYNNEI. The CDR3 length is 13 residues. CDR3: CASRDRGGTEAFF. CDR3 coding DNA: TGTGCCAGCAGGGACAGGGGGGGGACTGAAGCTTTCTTT.

This clone was seen a handful of times. This chain links TRBV6-1 with TRBJ1-5, with 7 bases fitting TRBD1. The CDR3 spans 14 residues. Germline loops: CDR1 MNHNS, CDR2 SASEGT. J was trimmed by 6 bases and V by 8 bases; bases with no gene match: 10. The CDR3 DNA sequence: TGTGCCAGCCGCGCGCCTGACAGGGTTCAGCCCCAGCATTTT. It specifies CASRAPDRVQPQHF.

The rearrangement joins TRBV12-5 to TRBJ1-1; D gene unclear. The germline V gene encodes CDR1 LGHNT and CDR2 FRNRAP. CDR3 size: 15 residues. Trimming stripped 5 bases from V and 0 bases from J, with 13 bases between. The CDR3 DNA reads as TGTGCTAGTGGTATACCGACGGGAGTGAACACTGAAGCTTTCTTT. Translation gives CASGIPTGVNTEAFF.

This clone was detected a few times. The chain employs TRBV5-5 and TRBJ2-4; 10 bases align to TRBD1. The germline CDR1 and CDR2 sequences are SGHKS and YYEKEE (reference sequence). After removal of 2 bases from V and 7 bases from J, the junction contained 9 bases not matched to a gene. This CDR3 comprises 16 residues. The CDR3 loop reads CASSLLPGTGDNIQYF. For the CDR3, the DNA is TGTGCCAGCAGCTTACTACCCGGGACAGGGGATAACATTCAGTACTTC.